This TCR beta chain appears in the sequencing data of a study of cytomegalovirus exposure and HLA in healthy donors. Turning to the study itself: Later analysis reported that the 110 or so validation repertoires shared the platform of the 650 to 700 first-cohort repertoires. Study results and caveats: A list of around 150 TCR beta chains associated with cytomegalovirus was given. One later analysis, an examination of the 100 to 150 validation repertoires, found that first-cohort TCR clusters tended to co-occur in them. A classifier reportedly called cytomegalovirus status with high sensitivity and specificity.

Libraries were prepared by immunoSEQ multiplex PCR; TCRdb keeps only in-frame clonotypes and omits some of them. The sample lists about 110,000 clones; around 87% were seen once. As regards this clone: Its antigen is still unknown.

The CDR3 is made up of 16 amino acids. Germline V gives CDR1 SGHKS, CDR2 YYEKEE (reference sequence). V lost 4 bases, J lost 9 bases, and 18 bases stayed unmatched. The rearrangement links TRBV5-5 to TRBJ2-7; 8 bases map to TRBD1. The sequenced material came from PBMCs. The source is a woman in her thirties in good health and CMV-seropositive. The CDR3 region is CASSQGADMWVRGQYF. In nucleotides, the CDR3 is TGTGCCAGCAGCCAGGGGGCTGACATGTGGGTACGAGGGCAGTACTTC.